This TCR beta chain was identified during a study of molecular identifiers for immune sequencing clone quantification. Study outcomes and limitations: Clones above 20 RNA copies held over 99% of effector molecules, under 1% in naive cells. With a barcode shared among identical TCR molecules, highly expanded clone sizes could be underestimated.

Making the bulk TCR libraries relied on previously described methods and listed TCR primers. TCRdb re-called the PCR reads with MiXCR, one entry per CDR3 protein. The sample holds more than 450,000 distinct CDR3 sequences; over 20% are singletons and the top ten take 0.65% to 0.95%. With respect to this clonotype: Its antigen is not known.

Sorting captured naive CD8 T cells as CD8+CD4-CCR7+CD45RA+. Germline V gives CDR1 ENHRY, CDR2 SYGVKD. The CDR3 has 15 amino acids. The V and J ends lost 3 bases and 5 bases respectively, with 16 bases between them. This TCR was recovered from a human donor in good health. Some libraries in this study had Jurkat cell RNA spiked in. The sequenced sample was naive CD8+ T cells from blood, with Jurkat cell RNA spiked in. This sample's subset: FACS-sorted CD8+CD4-CCR7+CD45RA+ naive T cells. V and J are TRBV10-3 and TRBJ1-1; tentatively, D is TRBD1 (5 bases). CDR3 sequence reads: CAISDPGGLGTEAFF. The CDR3 DNA reads TGTGCCATCAGTGATCCGGGGGGACTGGGGACTGAAGCTTTCTTT.